This is a list of T cell receptor beta chains from one sample in a study of CD8 T cells in Susac syndrome. TCRdb re-analysed the immunoSEQ multiplex PCR reads in MiXCR, keeping a single row per CDR3 protein. Of under 150,000 distinct CDR3 sequences listed, 90% to 95% are singletons. Source material: CD4+ T cells from PBMCs. Source of these receptors: a human donor with multiple sclerosis. Each CDR3 is given with its conserved first and last residue. D genes are given only for firm matches. Clone size, where shown, is once, few, many, or a class for clones that have expanded.

v_call	j_call	clone_size	d_call	cdr3_nt	cdr3_aa
TRBV5-1	TRBJ2-7	NA	NA	TGCGCCAGCAGCTGGAGGGACGGGTACGAGCAGTACTTC	CASSWRDGYEQYF
TRBV19	TRBJ1-1	NA	NA	TGTGCCAGTAGTATACTGGGTATCAGGGTGAACACTGAAGCTTTCTTT	CASSILGIRVNTEAFF
TRBV19	TRBJ2-1	NA	TRBD1	TGTGCCAGTAGCCATGACGGGACAGGGCTGGCTGAGCAGTTCTTC	CASSHDGTGLAEQFF
TRBV6-1	TRBJ2-7	NA	NA	TGTGCCAGCAGTCGATTCACGGGAAGTATGGACTCCTACGAGCAGTACTTC	CASSRFTGSMDSYEQYF
TRBV6-1	TRBJ2-3	NA	NA	TGTGCCAGCAGTGAAGTGGCGGATAGCACAGATACGCAGTATTTT	CASSEVADSTDTQYF
TRBV5-1	TRBJ2-7	NA	TRBD1	TGCGCCAGCAGCTTCTCGGGACAGGGATATCACGAGCAGTACTTC	CASSFSGQGYHEQYF
TRBV6-4	TRBJ1-5	NA	NA	TGTGCCAGCAGCACATATAGCAATCAGCCCCAGCATTTT	CASSTYSNQPQHF
TRBV29-1	TRBJ2-5	once	TRBD2	TGCAGCGTTGACGCCCGGGGGAGGGCGACCCAGTACTTC	CSVDARGRATQYF
TRBV7-2	TRBJ1-2	NA	NA	TGTGCCAGCAGCCCCCGCTCCCGGGAAGGCTACACCTTC	CASSPRSREGYTF
TRBV9	TRBJ1-1	NA	NA	TGTGCCAGCAGCACTGGGTGGGGAACTGAAGCTTTCTTT	CASSTGWGTEAFF
TRBV3-1	TRBJ1-4	NA	NA	TGTGCCAGCAGTCCTTCCGCACCAAACAGGATTCAACGGGAAAAACTGTTTTTT	CASSPSAPNRIQREKLFF
TRBV20-1	TRBJ2-3	NA	NA	TGCAGTGCTATTCCGGTGGCGTCTAGCACAGATACGCAGTATTTT	CSAIPVASSTDTQYF
TRBV7-8	TRBJ2-1	once	NA	TGTGCCAGCAGCTCAGAAACAGGATTTGAGCAGTTCTTC	CASSSETGFEQFF
TRBV9	TRBJ2-1	once	TRBD2	TGTGCCAGCAGCGTAGGGGGAGCGGGGCCCTCCTACAATGAGCAGTTCTTC	CASSVGGAGPSYNEQFF
TRBV20-1	TRBJ2-2	NA	TRBD2	TGCAGTGCTAGAGCAGGTCGGGGGGGGCCCGGGGAGCTGTTTTTT	CSARAGRGGPGELFF
TRBV19	TRBJ2-6	NA	NA	TGTGCCACAAAAAGAGGAACCGGGGCCAACGTCCTGACTTTC	CATKRGTGANVLTF
TRBV14	TRBJ1-6	NA	NA	TGTGCCAGCAGCCAAGGATGGCAATCACCCCTCCACTTT	CASSQGWQSPLHF
TRBV20-1	TRBJ2-3	NA	TRBD2	TGCAGTGCGTACCGGGGAGGGACAGATACGCAGTATTTT	CSAYRGGTDTQYF
TRBV3-1	TRBJ1-1	NA	NA	TGTGCCAGCAGCCAAGAGAACAGGGCTGAAGCTTTCTTT	CASSQENRAEAFF
TRBV25-1	TRBJ2-3	NA	TRBD1	TGTGCCAGCAGTCGAGGGACCGGGACAGCCACAGATACGCAGTATTTT	CASSRGTGTATDTQYF
TRBV4-1	TRBJ1-4	NA	NA	TGCGCCAGCAGCCAAGAGGGCAGTGTTAATGAAAAACTGTTTTTT	CASSQEGSVNEKLFF
TRBV2	TRBJ1-2	once	NA	TGTGCCAGCAGTCACGAGGGCGGCTATGGCTACACCTTC	CASSHEGGYGYTF
TRBV10-3	TRBJ2-7	NA	NA	TGTGCCATCAAACCTGTGTCGACGAACGCCTCATCCCCCTTAATTAGCTCCTACGAGCAGTACTTC	CAIKPVSTNASSPLISSYEQYF
TRBV28	TRBJ1-2	NA	NA	TGTGCCAGCACCGCGGGAGGAGCGGGCGATGGCTACACCTTC	CASTAGGAGDGYTF
TRBV5-4	TRBJ2-2	once	NA	TGTGCCAGCAGCGGACCTGGGGCGGCGGGCACCGGGGAGCTGTTTTTT	CASSGPGAAGTGELFF
TRBV7-2	TRBJ1-1	NA	TRBD1	TGTGCCAGCAGCCGAGATTCCGGGACAGGGAACACTGAAGCTTTCTTT	CASSRDSGTGNTEAFF
TRBV20-1	TRBJ2-5	NA	TRBD2	TGCAGTGCTAGAGATGGGGGACTAGCGGGTGAAGAGACCCAGTACTTC	CSARDGGLAGEETQYF
TRBV30	TRBJ1-2	NA	NA	TGTGCCTGGGACTTCCAAGTGGGCTATGGCTACACCTTC	CAWDFQVGYGYTF
TRBV30	TRBJ1-5	NA	NA	TGTGCCTGGAGTGGGCGCGTGGACTTCCAACCCCAGCATTTT	CAWSGRVDFQPQHF
TRBV5-4	TRBJ2-4	NA	NA	TGTGCCAGCAGCTTGGGTTACATTCAGTACTTC	CASSLGYIQYF
TRBV2	TRBJ1-1	NA	NA	TGTGCCAGCAGAGACAGTGGGGACACTGAAGCTTTCTTT	CASRDSGDTEAFF
TRBV6-2/TRBV6-3	TRBJ1-1	once	TRBD1	TGTGCCAGCAGGGGGGACAGGATGAACACTGAAGCTTTCTTT	CASRGDRMNTEAFF
TRBV3-1	TRBJ1-2	NA	NA	TGTGCCAGCAGCCAAGTAGTCGGTTCCTCATATGGCTACACCTTC	CASSQVVGSSYGYTF
TRBV5-1	TRBJ1-6	once	NA	TGCGCCAGCAGCTTCGAACGGAGGCCGCCCGATTCACCCCTCCACTTT	CASSFERRPPDSPLHF
TRBV12-3/TRBV12-4	TRBJ2-5	once	TRBD2	TGTGCCAGCAGCCACGGGACTAGCGGGTACCAAGAGACCCAGTACTTC	CASSHGTSGYQETQYF
TRBV7-6	TRBJ2-6	NA	TRBD1	TGTGCCAGCAGCTTACCCACAGGGGGCCCTGGGGCCAACGTCCTGACTTTC	CASSLPTGGPGANVLTF
TRBV10-1	TRBJ2-4	NA	NA	TGCGCCAGTAGCGGCGGACGCGAAAACATTCAGTACTTC	CASSGGRENIQYF
TRBV4-2	TRBJ2-5	NA	TRBD2	TGTGCCAGCAGCCAAGAAGGCCTAGCGGAAGAAGAGACCCAGTACTTC	CASSQEGLAEEETQYF
TRBV6-5	TRBJ2-7	NA	TRBD1	TGTGCCAGCAGCCGGGACAGGGGACCTCGCGAGCAGTACTTC	CASSRDRGPREQYF
TRBV6-5	TRBJ1-1	NA	NA	TGTGCCAGCAGTAGAGTGAACACTGAAGCTTTCTTT	CASSRVNTEAFF
TRBV7-9	TRBJ1-1	NA	NA	TGTGCCAGCAGCTTACACAGCTTGAACACTGAAGCTTTCTTT	CASSLHSLNTEAFF
TRBV5-1	TRBJ2-5	NA	TRBD1	TGCGCCAGCAGCTTGAGTCCAGGGGGCATAGAGACCCAGTACTTC	CASSLSPGGIETQYF
TRBV6-1	TRBJ1-1	NA	NA	TGTGCCAGCAGCTTTAGGACTTTTGGCACTGAAGCTTTCTTT	CASSFRTFGTEAFF